Below, 30 T cell receptor beta chains from the same sample are listed, as sequenced in a study of CDR3 diversity in severe acne. TCRdb re-called the PCR reads through MiXCR, storing one row per CDR3 protein. The table shows roughly 100,000 distinct CDR3 sequences, with about half occurring only once. Source material: blood. The receptors shown here come from a male donor with acne.

The chain carries TRBV10-1 and TRBJ2-5, with D possibly TRBD2 on 5 matching bases. Per the germline V gene, CDR1 is WNHNN and CDR2 is SYGVQD (reference sequence). The CDR3 has 13 amino acids. Trimming took 3 bases from V and 7 from J, leaving 12 bases between them. The CDR3 loop reads CASSEAQLGTQYF. The DNA of the CDR3 is TGCGCCAGCAGTGAAGCCCAACTAGGGACCCAGTACTTC.

This clonotype was observed at least ten times. The chain is built from TRBV4-3 and TRBJ2-1; 9 bases match TRBD2. The length of the CDR3 is 14 residues. CDR1 LGHNA and CDR2 YSLEER come from the germline V gene. After removal of 4 bases from V and 9 bases from J, the junction contained 7 bases not matched to a gene. CDR3 in DNA: TGCGCCAGCAGCCTTGGACTAGCGCGGTTTGAGCAGTTCTTC. It yields the protein CASSLGLARFEQFF.

The genes are TRBV7-9 and TRBJ2-5; 8 positions agree with TRBD2. The CDR3 is 13 amino acids. After removal of 5 bases from V and 5 bases from J, the junction contained 4 bases not matched to a gene. Germline-derived CDR1 and CDR2 are SEHNR and FQNEAQ (reference sequence). CDR3 DNA sequence: TGTGCCAGCAGCCCGACTAGCGATGAGACCCAGTACTTC. It translates to CASSPTSDETQYF.

This clonotype occurred many times. The rearrangement links TRBV19 to TRBJ2-7; TRBD1 might be the D (6 bases). Germline-derived CDR1 and CDR2 are LNHDA and SQIVND (reference sequence). V was cut by 4 bases and J by 3 bases, with 13 bases left in between. The CDR3 has 14 amino acids. CDR3 coding DNA: TGTGCCAGTAGTAAGGGGACACTCCTCTACGAGCAGTACTTC. Its protein is CASSKGTLLYEQYF.

The chain carries TRBV5-1 and TRBJ2-5; 15 bases align to TRBD2. The CDR3 runs to 19 residues. Germline assignment: CDR1 SGHRS and CDR2 YFSETQ. V was pared by 7 bases and J by 3 bases, with 16 bases of the junction left unmatched. CDR3 sequence: CASVPVGTSGRSLEETQYF. CDR3 in DNA: TGCGCCAGCGTGCCTGTCGGGACTAGCGGGAGGAGCTTGGAAGAGACCCAGTACTTC.

The chain is built from TRBV9 and TRBJ2-5; 11 positions match TRBD2. The better agreement between TRBJ2-1 and the DNA end casts doubt on the J call. The CDR3 runs 16 residues. The germline gives CDR1 SGDLS, CDR2 YYNGEE. CDR3 nucleotide sequence: TGTGCCAGCAGCGTAGCTAAACTAGCGGGAGTCGAAGAGCAGTTCTTC. It translates to CASSVAKLAGVEEQFF.

This chain uses TRBV7-9 with TRBJ2-6; D remains ambiguous. Germline values: CDR1 SEHNR, CDR2 FQNEAQ (reference sequence). The length of the CDR3 is 14 residues. V lost 5 bases and J 0 bases, leaving 5 bases between the germline ends. The CDR3 nucleotides are TGTGCCAGCAGCAAAAGCTCTGGGGCCAACGTCCTGACTTTC. Amino acid sequence: CASSKSSGANVLTF.

This clonotype was seen ten or more times. V is TRBV9 and J is TRBJ1-5, with a possible D match to TRBD1 (6 bases). V was shortened by 3 bases and J by 3 bases, with 10 bases between the two germline ends. The CDR3 has 14 residues. Germline loops: CDR1 SGDLS, CDR2 YYNGEE. CDR3 nucleotide sequence: TGTGCCAGCAGCGAATGGGGGCACAATCAGCCCCAGCATTTT. Its protein product is CASSEWGHNQPQHF.

This clonotype was seen many times. This chain uses TRBV13 with TRBJ2-5; D may be TRBD1 (6 bases). Trimming took off 5 bases at V and 2 bases at J, with 12 bases between the two ends. The germline gives CDR1 PRHDT, CDR2 FYEKMQ (reference sequence). This CDR3 is 14 amino acids long. CDR3 nucleotides: TGTGCCAGCAGCCTATGGGGGCGTCAAGAGACCCAGTACTTC. Amino acid sequence: CASSLWGRQETQYF.

The rearrangement joins TRBV15 to TRBJ2-1; no definite D call. V dropped 0 bases and J dropped 4 bases, with 7 bases sitting between them. From germline, CDR1 is LNHNV and CDR2 YYDKDF (reference sequence). The CDR3 totals 14 residues. CDR3 residues: CATSRDQWYNEQFF. The CDR3 DNA reads TGTGCCACCAGCAGAGATCAGTGGTACAATGAGCAGTTCTTC.

This clonotype was seen only a few times. The V and J genes are TRBV25-1 and TRBJ1-2; 9 nucleotides align to TRBD1. This CDR3 comprises 14 residues. From germline, CDR1 is MGHDK and CDR2 SYGVNS. Trimming cost V 1 base and J 7 bases; bases outside gene matches: 4. The DNA of the CDR3 is TGTGCCAGCAGTGAATGGGGACAGGGCATTGGCTACACCTTC. Protein sequence: CASSEWGQGIGYTF.

The rearrangement joins TRBV29-1 to TRBJ1-1, with 8 positions matching TRBD1. The V segment lost 8 bases and the J segment 1 base; nucleotides outside the gene matches: 9. The CDR3 totals 14 residues. Looked up from germline, CDR1 is SQVTM and CDR2 is ANQGSEA. DNA of the CDR3: TGCAGCTCGCCCAGAGGGACAGGGAACACTGAAGCTTTCTTT. This gives the protein CSSPRGTGNTEAFF.

This clonotype appeared many times. The chain is built from TRBV6-5 and TRBJ2-1; 10 bases fit TRBD2. This CDR3 is 14 amino acids long. Germline CDR1 is MNHEY and CDR2 is SVGAGI. J was trimmed by 6 bases and V by 6 bases; bases with no gene match: 5. The CDR3 nucleotides are TGTGCCAGCAGCCCTAGCGGGAGTTTCAATGAGCAGTTCTTC. Translation gives CASSPSGSFNEQFF.

This clonotype was detected many times. The J gene is TRBJ2-5, the V gene TRBV20-1; TRBD1 matches 8 bases. The V gene's germline CDR1 is DFQATT and CDR2 SNEGSKA (reference sequence). The CDR3 extends over 12 amino acids. Losses at the gene ends were 6 bases for V and 4 bases for J; bases not matched to a gene: 4. CDR3: CSADRGPETQYF. CDR3 DNA sequence: TGCAGTGCAGACAGGGGTCCAGAGACCCAGTACTTC.

This clonotype is a singleton in its sample. The chain combines TRBV20-1 with TRBJ2-7; the match to TRBD2 covers 15 bases. V lost 2 bases, J lost 6 bases, and 8 bases stayed unmatched. This CDR3 contains 16 residues. The germline V gene has CDR1 DFQATT and CDR2 SNEGSKA (reference sequence). For the CDR3, the DNA is TGCAGTGCTAGACAAAGGACTAGCGGGAGGGCCGTCGAGCAGTACTTC. Translated: CSARQRTSGRAVEQYF.

The table lists this clonotype with many counts. The V and J genes are TRBV29-1 and TRBJ2-1; the D gene is possibly TRBD2 (6 bases). There are 16 residues in the CDR3. V was cut by 6 bases and J by 4 bases, with 22 bases left in between. From germline, CDR1 is SQVTM and CDR2 ANQGSEA. This CDR3 reads CSVGGGTGKEYNEQFF. The CDR3 region has the DNA TGCAGCGTGGGTGGGGGGACTGGAAAGGAATACAATGAGCAGTTCTTC.

This clonotype was picked up many times. This chain uses TRBV4-1 with TRBJ2-1; TRBD1 is a possible D gene (6 bases). CDR1 and CDR2 from the germline V gene are MGHRA and YSYEKL. The CDR3 has 20 residues. V was shortened by 0 bases and J by 12 bases, with 33 bases between the two germline ends. CDR3 bases: TGCGCCAGCAGCCAAGAAACCGGGGACAACCGTCTGCTCGGTACCAGAAGGCAGTTCTTC. It translates to CASSQETGDNRLLGTRRQFF.

This clonotype was counted many times. The chain is built from TRBV6-5 and TRBJ1-1; D not certain. This CDR3 spans 14 amino acids. V lost 3 bases and J lost 1, with 9 bases in between. The V gene's germline CDR1 is MNHEY and CDR2 SVGAGI. CDR3 loop: CASSYVKANTEAFF. The CDR3 DNA is TGTGCCAGCAGTTATGTAAAGGCGAACACTGAAGCTTTCTTT.

Many counts were recorded for this clonotype. The chain couples TRBV3-1 to TRBJ2-3; unclear D gene. The CDR3 consists of 15 residues. V lost 2 bases to trimming and J lost 0 bases, with 9 bases between them. Germline V lookup: CDR1 LGHDT, CDR2 YNNKEL (reference sequence). The CDR3 coding sequence is TGTGCCAGCAGCCAACGAGAGACGAGCACAGATACGCAGTATTTT. It specifies CASSQRETSTDTQYF.

The chain links TRBV5-1 to TRBJ2-4; D is perhaps TRBD1 or TRBD2 (6 bases each). The V gene lost 4 bases and the J gene lost 0 bases, with 17 bases spanning the gap. This CDR3 region has 17 residues. Germline-derived CDR1 and CDR2 are SGHRS and YFSETQ. The CDR3 loop reads CASSRRGLHIAKNIQYF. The CDR3, as DNA: TGCGCCAGCAGCCGTCGGGGGCTACACATAGCCAAAAACATTCAGTACTTC.

In this sample, this clonotype turned up many times. The V and J genes are TRBV10-1 and TRBJ1-3; D possibly corresponds to TRBD1 (6 bases). The CDR3 contains 17 residues. The germline V and J ends were trimmed by 6 bases and 2 bases, with 20 bases remaining between them. The germline V gene has CDR1 WNHNN and CDR2 SYGVQD (reference sequence). CDR3 DNA: TGCGCCAGCAGAGCCCCTCGTGGTTCAGGGGCTGGAAACACCATATATTTT. Translating gives CASRAPRGSGAGNTIYF.

For this clonotype: Its ends do not fully match the called genes, so a read error is possible. The chain links TRBV2 to TRBJ2-5; 7 bases agree with TRBD2. The length of the CDR3 is 16 residues. Germline V CDR1 and CDR2: SNHLY, FYNNEI. CDR3: CASSEGDGGYQETQYF. DNA for the CDR3: TGTGCCAGCAGCGAAGGTGACGGGGGGTACCAAGAGACCCAGTACTTC.

V and J are TRBV20-1 and TRBJ2-3; TRBD2 matches at 7 bases. V lost 7 bases to trimming and J lost 4 bases; unmatched junction nucleotides: 8. There are 13 residues in the CDR3. The V gene's germline CDR1 is DFQATT and CDR2 SNEGSKA (reference sequence). CDR3 bases: TGCAGTGTTCTGACTAGCAGTGCAGATACGCAGTATTTT. This encodes CSVLTSSADTQYF.

As regards this clonotype: This may arise from a read error, as a much more abundant clone is one base away. This chain uses TRBV7-2 with TRBJ2-7, with D unresolved. Germline V CDR1 and CDR2: SGHTA, FQGNSA. The CDR3 runs to 11 residues. The CDR3 spells CASSRAYERYF. In DNA, the CDR3 is TGTGCCAGCAGCCGGGCCTACGAGCGGTACTTC. The full variable domain, with the rest looked up from reference TRBV7-2 and TRBJ2-7, is GAGVSQSPSNKVTEKGKDVELRCDPISGHTALYWYRQSLGQGLEFLIYFQGNSAPDKSGLPSDRFSAERTGGSVSTLTIQRTQQEDSAVYLCASSRAYERYFGPGTRLTVT.

CDR3 in amino acids: CASSLSDSYEQYV. CDR3 nucleotide sequence: TGTGCCAGCAGTTTGTCAGACTCCTACGAGCAGTACGTC. The chain joins TRBV6-1 to TRBJ2-7; D unresolved. The CDR3 runs 13 residues. The V end lost 5 bases, the J end lost 0 bases, and 8 bases lay between the germline ends. CDR1 MNHNS and CDR2 SASEGT come from the germline V gene.

This clonotype was counted only a few times. The chain combines TRBV5-1 with TRBJ2-3, with 14 bases fitting TRBD2. Germline values: CDR1 SGHRS, CDR2 YFSETQ. This CDR3 is 18 amino acids long. V was pared by 2 bases and J by 4 bases, with 9 bases of the junction left unmatched. The DNA of the CDR3 is TGCGCCAGCAGCTTCTCCGGACTAGCGGGAGGAGAGTCAGATACGCAGTATTTT. Its translation: CASSFSGLAGGESDTQYF. Full variable domain (outside the CDR3, taken from reference TRBV5-1 and TRBJ2-3): KAGVTQTPRYLIKTRGQQVTLSCSPISGHRSVSWYQQTPGQGLQFLFEYFSETQRNKGNFPGRFSGRQFSNSRSEMNVSTLELGDSALYLCASSFSGLAGGESDTQYFGPGTRLTVL.

Details on this clonotype: Without the conserved terminal phenylalanine or tryptophan, this CDR3 likely stems from a read error. The rearrangement uses TRBV14 and TRBJ1-1; perhaps TRBD1 as D (6 bases). The V and J ends lost 0 bases and 7 bases respectively, with 9 bases between them. This CDR3 spans 13 amino acids. In germline, CDR1 is SGHDN, CDR2 FVKESK. In nucleotides, the CDR3 is TGTGCCAGCAGCCAAGAAGGGGGACTTGAAGCTTTCCTT. Translated: CASSQEGGLEAFL.

V is TRBV11-3 and J is TRBJ1-2; TRBD1 aligns across 9 bases. Germline loops: CDR1 SGHNT, CDR2 YENEEA. The V and J ends lost 0 bases and 8 bases, in that order; junction bases with no gene match: 1. This CDR3 comprises 13 residues. CDR3 sequence (DNA): TGTGCCAGCAGCTTAGATACAGGGGGCGGCTACACCTTC. Amino acids: CASSLDTGGGYTF.

The V gene is TRBV10-3, the J gene TRBJ2-2, with a weak D call TRBD1 (6 bases). This CDR3 is 15 amino acids long. Trimming removed 4 bases at V and 0 bases at J, with 9 bases between. Germline V lookup: CDR1 ENHRY, CDR2 SYGVKD. The DNA for the CDR3 is TGTGCCATCAGTGCGGCAGGGGCGAACACCGGGGAGCTGTTTTTT. Translation gives CAISAAGANTGELFF.

The V and J genes are TRBV7-8 and TRBJ1-1; no clear D. Trimming left V 5 bases short and J 5 bases short, with 3 bases between. This CDR3 is 10 amino acids long. Germline V lookup: CDR1 SGHVS, CDR2 FQNEAQ. The CDR3 reads CASSPTEAFF. The DNA for the CDR3 is TGTGCCAGCAGCCCTACTGAAGCTTTCTTT.